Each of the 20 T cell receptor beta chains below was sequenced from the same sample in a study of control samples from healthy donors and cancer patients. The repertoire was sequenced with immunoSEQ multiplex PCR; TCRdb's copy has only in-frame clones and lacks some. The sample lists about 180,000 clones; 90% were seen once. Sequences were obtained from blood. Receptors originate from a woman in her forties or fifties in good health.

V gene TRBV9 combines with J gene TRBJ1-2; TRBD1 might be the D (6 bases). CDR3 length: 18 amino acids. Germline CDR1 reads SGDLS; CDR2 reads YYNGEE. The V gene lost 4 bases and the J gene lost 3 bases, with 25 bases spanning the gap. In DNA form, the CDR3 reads TGTGCCAGCAGCCTACAGCACTCCGGGAGGGGGAAGGACTATGGCTACACCTTC. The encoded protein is CASSLQHSGRGKDYGYTF.

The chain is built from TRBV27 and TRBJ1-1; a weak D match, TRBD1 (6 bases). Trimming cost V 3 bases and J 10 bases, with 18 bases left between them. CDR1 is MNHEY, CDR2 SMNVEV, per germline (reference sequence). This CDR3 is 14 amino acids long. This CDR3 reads CASSLSERGAGAFF. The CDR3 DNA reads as TGTGCCAGCAGTTTGTCCGAGCGGGGGGCAGGAGCTTTCTTT.

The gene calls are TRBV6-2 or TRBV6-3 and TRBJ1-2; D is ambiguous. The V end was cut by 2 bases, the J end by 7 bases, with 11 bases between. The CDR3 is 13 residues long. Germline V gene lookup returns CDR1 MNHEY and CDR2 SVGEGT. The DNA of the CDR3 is TGTGCCAGCAGTTACGTCGAGTTGTCTGGCTACACCTTC. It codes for CASSYVELSGYTF.

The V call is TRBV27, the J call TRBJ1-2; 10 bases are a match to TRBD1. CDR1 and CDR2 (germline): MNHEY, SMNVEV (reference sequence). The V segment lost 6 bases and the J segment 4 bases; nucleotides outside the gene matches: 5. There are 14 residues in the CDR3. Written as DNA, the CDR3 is TGTGCCAGCAGCAACGGACAGGGGGTCTATGGCTACACCTTC. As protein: CASSNGQGVYGYTF.

The CDR3 DNA sequence: TGTGCCAGCAGTTTCTTCCAGGACTATGGCTACACCTTC. Protein sequence: CASSFFQDYGYTF. This chain connects TRBV27 to TRBJ1-2; D not certain. Germline-derived CDR1 and CDR2 are MNHEY and SMNVEV (reference sequence). CDR3 length: 13 residues. The V end was cut by 3 bases, the J end by 3 bases, with 8 bases between.

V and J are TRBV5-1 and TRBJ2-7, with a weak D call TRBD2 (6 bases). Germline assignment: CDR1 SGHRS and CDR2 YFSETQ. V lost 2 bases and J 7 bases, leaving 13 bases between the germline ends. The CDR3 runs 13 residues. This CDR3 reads CASSFNGAGEQYF. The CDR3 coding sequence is TGCGCCAGCAGCTTCAACGGGGCGGGAGAGCAGTACTTC.

DNA of the CDR3: TGTGCCTGGAGTCCCCCAGCCGGCTATGGCTACACCTTC. It encodes CAWSPPAGYGYTF. The chain carries TRBV30 and TRBJ1-2, with D hard to call. Trimming left V 2 bases short and J 4 bases short, with 11 bases between. The germline V gene has CDR1 GTSNPN and CDR2 SVGIG (reference sequence). This CDR3 is 13 amino acids long. Filled out from reference TRBV30 and TRBJ1-2, the complete variable domain reads SQTIHQWPATLVQPVGSPLSLECTVEGTSNPNLYWYRQAAGRGLQLLFYSVGIGQISSEVPQNLSASRPQDRQFILSSKKLLLSDSGFYLCAWSPPAGYGYTFGSGTRLTVV.

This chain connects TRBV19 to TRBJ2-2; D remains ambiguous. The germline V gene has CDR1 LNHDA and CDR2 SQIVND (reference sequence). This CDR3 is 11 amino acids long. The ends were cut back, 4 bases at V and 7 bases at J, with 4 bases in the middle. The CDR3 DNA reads TGTGCCAGTAGTACGGGCGGGGAGCTGTTTTTT. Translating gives CASSTGGELFF.

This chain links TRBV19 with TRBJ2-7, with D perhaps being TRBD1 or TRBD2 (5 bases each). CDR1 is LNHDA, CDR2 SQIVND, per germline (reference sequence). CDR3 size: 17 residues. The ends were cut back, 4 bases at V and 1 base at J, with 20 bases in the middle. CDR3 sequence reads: CASSKNKPGPLSYEQYF. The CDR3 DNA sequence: TGTGCCAGTAGTAAGAACAAGCCGGGACCCCTTTCCTACGAGCAGTACTTC.

As DNA, the CDR3 is TGTGCCAGCAGCTTTGACAGGGCCACTGAAGCTTTCTTT. Translated: CASSFDRATEAFF. The rearrangement links TRBV7-8 to TRBJ1-1, with 7 bases aligning to TRBD1. The CDR3 consists of 13 residues. V shed 3 bases, J shed 4 bases, and the junction held 2 bases outside the gene matches. Germline CDR1 SGHVS, CDR2 FQNEAQ.

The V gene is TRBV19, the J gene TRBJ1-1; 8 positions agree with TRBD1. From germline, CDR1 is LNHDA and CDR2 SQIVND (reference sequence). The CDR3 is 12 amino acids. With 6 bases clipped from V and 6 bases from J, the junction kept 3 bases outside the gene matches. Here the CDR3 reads CASRGDRSEAFF. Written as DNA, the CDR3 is TGTGCCAGTAGGGGGGACAGGTCTGAAGCTTTCTTT.

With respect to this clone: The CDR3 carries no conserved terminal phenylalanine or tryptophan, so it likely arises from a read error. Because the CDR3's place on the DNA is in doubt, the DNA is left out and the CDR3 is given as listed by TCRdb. CDR3: CAWSLSGPYL. The rearrangement uses TRBV30 and TRBJ1-2. The CDR3 spans 10 residues, counting both ends. Germline V CDR1 and CDR2: GTSNPN, SVGIG (reference sequence).

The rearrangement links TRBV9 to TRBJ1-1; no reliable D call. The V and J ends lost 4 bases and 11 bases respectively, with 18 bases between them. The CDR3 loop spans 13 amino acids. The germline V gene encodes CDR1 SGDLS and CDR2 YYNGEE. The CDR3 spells CASSPGDGFGAFF. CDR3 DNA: TGTGCCAGCAGCCCCGGGGATGGGTTCGGGGCTTTCTTT.

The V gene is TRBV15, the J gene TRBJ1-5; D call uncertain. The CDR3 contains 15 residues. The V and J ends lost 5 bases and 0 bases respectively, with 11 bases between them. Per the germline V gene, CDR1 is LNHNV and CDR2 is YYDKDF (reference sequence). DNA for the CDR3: TGTGCCACCAGCTTCGGTATTTATAGCAATCAGCCCCAGCATTTT. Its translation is CATSFGIYSNQPQHF.

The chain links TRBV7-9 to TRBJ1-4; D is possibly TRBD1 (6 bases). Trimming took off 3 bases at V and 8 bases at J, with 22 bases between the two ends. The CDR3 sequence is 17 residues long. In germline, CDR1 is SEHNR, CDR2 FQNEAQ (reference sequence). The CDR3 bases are TGTGCCAGCAGCTTCTTGGACAGCAAAAAGCTGCGGGAAAAACTGTTTTTT. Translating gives CASSFLDSKKLREKLFF.

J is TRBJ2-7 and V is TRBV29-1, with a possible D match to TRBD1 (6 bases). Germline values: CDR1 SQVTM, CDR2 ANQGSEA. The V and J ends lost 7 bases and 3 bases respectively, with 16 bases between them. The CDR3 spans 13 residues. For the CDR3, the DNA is TGCAGCGCCCTCGGGGACATAGGCTACGAGCAGTACTTC. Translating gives CSALGDIGYEQYF.

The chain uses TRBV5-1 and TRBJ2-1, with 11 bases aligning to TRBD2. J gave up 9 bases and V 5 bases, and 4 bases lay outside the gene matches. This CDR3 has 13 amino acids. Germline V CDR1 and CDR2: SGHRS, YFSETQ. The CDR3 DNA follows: TGCGCCAGCAGGACTAGCGGGGAGGGTGAGCAGTTCTTC. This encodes CASRTSGEGEQFF.

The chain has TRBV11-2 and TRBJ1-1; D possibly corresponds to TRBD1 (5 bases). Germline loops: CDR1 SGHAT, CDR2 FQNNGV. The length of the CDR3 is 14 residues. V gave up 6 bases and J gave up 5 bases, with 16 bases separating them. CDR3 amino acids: CASRSEVGRTEAFF. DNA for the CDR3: TGTGCCAGCAGATCCGAGGTGGGGCGGACTGAAGCTTTCTTT. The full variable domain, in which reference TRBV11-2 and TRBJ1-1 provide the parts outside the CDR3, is EAGVAQSPRYKIIEKRQSVAFWCNPISGHATLYWYQQILGQGPKLLIQFQNNGVVDDSQLPKDRFSAERLKGVDSTLKIQPAKLEDSAVYLCASRSEVGRTEAFFGQGTRLTVV.

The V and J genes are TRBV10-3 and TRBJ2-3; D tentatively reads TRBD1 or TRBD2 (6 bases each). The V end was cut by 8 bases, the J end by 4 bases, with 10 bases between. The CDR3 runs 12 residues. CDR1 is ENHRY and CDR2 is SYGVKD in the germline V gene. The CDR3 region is CAIGGGPDTQYF. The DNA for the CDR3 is TGTGCCATCGGAGGGGGACCAGATACGCAGTATTTT.

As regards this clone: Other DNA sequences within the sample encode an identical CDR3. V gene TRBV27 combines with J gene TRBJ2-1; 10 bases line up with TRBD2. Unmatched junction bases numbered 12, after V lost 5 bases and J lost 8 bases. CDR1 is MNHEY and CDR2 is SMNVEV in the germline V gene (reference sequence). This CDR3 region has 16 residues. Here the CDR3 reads CASSPLAGVKVHEQFF. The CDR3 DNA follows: TGTGCCAGCAGTCCCCTAGCGGGAGTAAAGGTTCATGAGCAGTTCTTC.